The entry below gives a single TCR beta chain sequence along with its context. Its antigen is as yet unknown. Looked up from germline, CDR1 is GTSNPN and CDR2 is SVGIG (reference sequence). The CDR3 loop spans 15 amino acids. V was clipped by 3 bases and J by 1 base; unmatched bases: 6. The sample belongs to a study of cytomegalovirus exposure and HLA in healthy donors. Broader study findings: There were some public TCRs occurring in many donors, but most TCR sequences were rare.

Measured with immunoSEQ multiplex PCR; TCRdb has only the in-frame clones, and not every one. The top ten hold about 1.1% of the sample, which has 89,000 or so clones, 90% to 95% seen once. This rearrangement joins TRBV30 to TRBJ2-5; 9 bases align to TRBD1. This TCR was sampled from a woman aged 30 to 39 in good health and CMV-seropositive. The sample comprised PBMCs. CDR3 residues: CAWSPGTGIQETQYF. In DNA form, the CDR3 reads TGTGCCTGGAGCCCCGGGACAGGGATCCAAGAGACCCAGTACTTC.